The rows below give T cell receptor beta chains drawn from one sample of a study of Ad26.COV2.S vaccination and SARS-CoV-2 variants. The protocol was immunoSEQ multiplex PCR, while the TCRdb copy is restricted to in-frame clones and leaves out a portion. The repertoire holds hundreds of thousands of clones, roughly 90% seen once, with over 1.3% in the top ten. Sequences were derived from peripheral blood, sampled in a trial of Ad26.COV2.S vaccine versus placebo. All receptors derive from a person between 18 and 59 years old who received the Ad26.COV2.S COVID-19 vaccine or a placebo. Each CDR3 is given with its conserved first and last residue. Fields, in order: V gene, D gene, J gene, clone size, CDR3 DNA, CDR3 protein. D genes are given only for firm matches. Clone size, where shown, is once, few, many, or a class for clones that have expanded.

TRBV12-3/TRBV12-4	-	TRBJ2-2	-	TGTGCCAGCCACGGGACAAGCACCGGGGAGCTGTTTTTT	CASHGTSTGELFF
TRBV4-1	-	TRBJ1-2	-	TGCGCCAGCAGCCCTAGTCGCAAGGATTCAGCGGGCTACACCTTC	CASSPSRKDSAGYTF
TRBV4-3	-	TRBJ1-1	few	TGCGCCAGCAGCCAAATTGGTGGCACTGAAGCTTTCTTT	CASSQIGGTEAFF
TRBV15	TRBD2	TRBJ2-3	-	TGTGCCACCAGCAGAGCTAGCGGGAAAGGCACAGATACGCAGTATTTT	CATSRASGKGTDTQYF
TRBV3-1/TRBV3-2	-	TRBJ2-2	-	TGTGCCAGCAGCCAAGTTCCGGAAACCGGGGAGCTGTTTTTT	CASSQVPETGELFF
TRBV19	TRBD2	TRBJ2-1	-	TGTGCCAGTAGTCCCCTAGCGGGGGGCTTCTACAATGAGCAGTTCTTC	CASSPLAGGFYNEQFF
TRBV6-4	-	TRBJ2-6	-	TGTGCCAGCAGTGAGACGGGCCGAAACCTACACTCTGGGGCCAACGTCCTGACTTTC	CASSETGRNLHSGANVLTF
TRBV30	-	TRBJ2-1	-	TGTGCCTGGAGACCTCTACAGGGTTCTTCCTACAATGAGCAGTTCTTC	CAWRPLQGSSYNEQFF
TRBV3-1/TRBV3-2	-	TRBJ2-7	-	TGTGCCAGCAGCCAAGAGGCGGGACAGTACTTC	CASSQEAGQYF
TRBV24-1	-	TRBJ1-2	-	TGTGCCACCAGTGATTTGGGCCAGCTGGGGGGGAGAAGAGGCTACACCTTC	CATSDLGQLGGRRGYTF
TRBV24-1	TRBD2	TRBJ2-3	-	TGTGCCACCAGTGATCACCTAGCGGGAGTCACAGATACGCAGTATTTT	CATSDHLAGVTDTQYF
TRBV5-4	TRBD2	TRBJ2-1	-	TGTGCCAGCAGCCTCGGCCTAGCGGGAGGCCTCTCCTACAATGAGCAGTTCTTC	CASSLGLAGGLSYNEQFF
TRBV5-6	-	TRBJ2-7	-	TGTGCCAGCAGCCTGACGGGACTCGACTACGAGCAGTACTTC	CASSLTGLDYEQYF
TRBV13	-	TRBJ1-2	-	TGTGCCAGCAGCTTAGTTTACAGTGGCTACACCTTC	CASSLVYSGYTF
TRBV19	TRBD1	TRBJ2-7	-	TGTGCCAGCACCCCCGGGACAGGGGACTACGAGCAGTACTTC	CASTPGTGDYEQYF
TRBV4-2	-	TRBJ2-5	few	TGTGCCAGCAGCCCGGGTTCCAGCGGCCAAGAGACCCAGTACTTC	CASSPGSSGQETQYF
TRBV12-3/TRBV12-4	-	TRBJ1-1	once	TGTGCCAGCGGATTACCGGAAGGTGAAGCTTTCTTT	CASGLPEGEAFF
TRBV5-1	-	TRBJ2-2	-	TGCGCCAGCAGCTCTGGAGGGGGCGCCTCGGACACCGGGGAGCTGTTTTTT	CASSSGGGASDTGELFF
TRBV28	-	TRBJ1-5	-	TGTGCCAGCAGACATCTCCCGCAGCCCCAGCATTTT	CASRHLPQPQHF
TRBV30	TRBD1	TRBJ1-5	-	TGTGCCTGGAGTCTCCAGGGGGCCGGCAATCAGCCCCAGCATTTT	CAWSLQGAGNQPQHF
TRBV14	TRBD2	TRBJ2-5	once	TGTGCCAGCTCCAGCGGGGGCGGAGAGACCCAGTACTTC	CASSSGGGETQYF
TRBV6-2/TRBV6-3	-	TRBJ1-5	-	TGTGCCAGCAGTTTCAACGGGGTACCCTTGGGTCAGCCCCAGCATTTT	CASSFNGVPLGQPQHF
TRBV19	-	TRBJ1-6	-	TGTGCCAGTAGTAATCGGGGGGTTCTGTTGCCCCTCCACTTT	CASSNRGVLLPLHF
TRBV9	TRBD1	TRBJ1-6	-	TGTGCCAGCAGCTTCGGGACAGGGGACTATAATTCACCCCTCCACTTT	CASSFGTGDYNSPLHF
TRBV24-1	TRBD1	TRBJ1-2	once	TGTGCCACCAGTGATCCGCGACAGGGACGGAAAAGCGGCTACACCTTC	CATSDPRQGRKSGYTF
TRBV29-1	-	TRBJ1-3	-	TGCAGCGTTGCCCTTATCGGAAACACCATATATTTT	CSVALIGNTIYF
TRBV7-2	TRBD2	TRBJ2-7	-	TGTGCCAGCCGGACTAGCGGGAGGTCCTACGAGCAGTACTTC	CASRTSGRSYEQYF
TRBV7-2	TRBD1	TRBJ1-2	-	TGTGCCAGCAGCTTTTCGGGACAGGGGTATGGCTACACCTTC	CASSFSGQGYGYTF
TRBV19	TRBD2	TRBJ2-5	-	TGTGCCAGTAGTATGGGGGGGTGGGCAGCCCAAGAGACCCAGTACTTC	CASSMGGWAAQETQYF
TRBV4-1	-	TRBJ2-6	-	TGCGCCAGCAGCCAAGAATTCGGCAGGCGTTCTGGGGCCAACGTCCTGACTTTC	CASSQEFGRRSGANVLTF
TRBV10-1	TRBD2	TRBJ2-1	-	TGCGCCAGCAGGGCGGGACTAGCGGACTACAATGAGCAGTTCTTC	CASRAGLADYNEQFF
TRBV4-2	-	TRBJ2-1	-	TGTGCCAGCAGCCAAGGCGGCGCAGCAGATGAGCAGTTCTTC	CASSQGGAADEQFF
TRBV7-9	-	TRBJ1-4	-	TGTGCCAGCAGCTCCGGGGTCTTGGCTAATGAAAAACTGTTTTTT	CASSSGVLANEKLFF
TRBV5-1	-	TRBJ2-1	-	TGCGCCAGCAGCTCTGGGGGGAAAGGGGCCCCGTACAATGAGCAGTTCTTC	CASSSGGKGAPYNEQFF
TRBV6-2/TRBV6-3	-	TRBJ1-2	-	TGTGCCAGCAGTATCACAGCTAACTATGGCTACACCTTC	CASSITANYGYTF
TRBV18	TRBD2	TRBJ2-1	many	TGTGCCAGCTCACGCGGGGGGGAATCCTACAATGAGCAGTTCTTC	CASSRGGESYNEQFF
TRBV5-1	TRBD2	TRBJ2-7	-	TGCGCCAGCAGCTTGTCCAGCGGGAACGAGCAGTACTTC	CASSLSSGNEQYF
TRBV7-9	-	TRBJ2-5	-	TGTGCCAGCAGCTTGCGGGCTAGCCTCGAAGAAGAGACCCAGTACTTC	CASSLRASLEEETQYF
TRBV5-1	-	TRBJ1-1	few	TGCGCCAGCAGCTTGGCAAGGGGAAACACTGAAGCTTTCTTT	CASSLARGNTEAFF
TRBV27	TRBD2	TRBJ2-5	once	TGTGCCAGCAGTTTATCCGGGACTAGCGGGGGGGAGACCCAGTACTTC	CASSLSGTSGGETQYF